A single count supports the clone carrying this TCR beta chain. As yet, its antigen is unknown. After isolation, RNA underwent reverse transcription to generate cDNA as the sequencing template. Clones were sequenced by immunoSEQ multiplex PCR, and TCRdb holds only the in-frame ones, with some missing. The table lists around 110,000 clones, roughly three fifths of them singletons. This sample stems from a study of CD8+ T cells in alopecia areata. For the study at large: Dosing with tofacitinib proceeded for 6 to 18 months, followed by 6 months off drug.

J was trimmed by 7 bases and V by 3 bases; bases with no gene match: 3. The CDR3 is 13 residues long. Germline V gene sequence: CDR1 SGHDT, CDR2 YYEEEE. Specified treatment: oral pan-JAK inhibitor, 5-10 mg twice daily. Alopecia areata patients gave lesional scalp punch biopsies and peripheral blood samples. Findings of the study overall: Treatment with tofacitinib significantly lowered scalp clonality and reduced expanded CD8+ clones among the top 100.

This receptor was taken from a human donor with alopecia areata. The input for sequencing was CD8+ T cells sorted from blood, taken at week 24, from a patient treated with tofacitinib. The chain carries TRBV5-6 and TRBJ1-5; 8 bases are a match to TRBD1. CDR3 loop: CASSSGTGQPQHF. CDR3 in DNA: TGTGCCAGCAGCTCAGGGACAGGACAGCCCCAGCATTTT.